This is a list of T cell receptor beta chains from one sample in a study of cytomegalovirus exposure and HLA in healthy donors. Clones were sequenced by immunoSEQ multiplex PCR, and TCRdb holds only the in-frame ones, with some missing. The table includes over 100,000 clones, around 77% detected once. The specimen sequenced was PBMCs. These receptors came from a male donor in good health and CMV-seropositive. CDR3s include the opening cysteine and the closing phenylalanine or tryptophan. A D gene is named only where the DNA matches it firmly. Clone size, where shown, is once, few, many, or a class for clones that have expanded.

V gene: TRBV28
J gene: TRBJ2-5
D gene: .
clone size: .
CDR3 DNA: TGTGCCAGCAGTTTAGACGGCAGGGAGACCCAGTACTTC
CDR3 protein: CASSLDGRETQYF

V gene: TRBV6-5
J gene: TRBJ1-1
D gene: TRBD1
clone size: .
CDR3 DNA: TGTGCCAGCGGTCAGGGGGCCGATGACACTGAAGCTTTCTTT
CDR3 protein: CASGQGADDTEAFF

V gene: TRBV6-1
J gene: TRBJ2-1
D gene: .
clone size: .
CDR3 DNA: TGTGCCAGCAGTCACCGGGACAAAGCGGACAATGAGCAGTTCTTC
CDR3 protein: CASSHRDKADNEQFF

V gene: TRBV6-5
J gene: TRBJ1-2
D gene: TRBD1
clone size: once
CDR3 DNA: TGTGCCAGCAGTGGCGAATCCGGGACAGAATATGGCTACACCTTC
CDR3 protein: CASSGESGTEYGYTF

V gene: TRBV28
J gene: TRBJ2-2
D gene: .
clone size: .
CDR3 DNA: TGTGCCAGCAGGCCCCAATACAGGGAGCTGTTTTTT
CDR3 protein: CASRPQYRELFF

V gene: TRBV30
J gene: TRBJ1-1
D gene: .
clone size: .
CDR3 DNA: TGTGCCTGGACAGGGTGGACTGAAGCTTTCTTT
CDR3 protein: CAWTGWTEAFF

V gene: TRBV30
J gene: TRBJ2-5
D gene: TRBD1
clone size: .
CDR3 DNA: TGTGCCTGGAGTTCGGGACAGGGGATTGAGCAGTACTTC
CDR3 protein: CAWSSGQGIEQYF

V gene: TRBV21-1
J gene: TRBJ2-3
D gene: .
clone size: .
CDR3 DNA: TGTGCCAGCAGCAAGGCCCTGCAGGGTCGAGTCACAGATACGCAGTATTTT
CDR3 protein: CASSKALQGRVTDTQYF

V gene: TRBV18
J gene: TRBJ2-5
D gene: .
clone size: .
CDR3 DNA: TGTGCCAGCTCGCGACCACTAGGGATGGGAGAGACCCAGTACTTC
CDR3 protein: CASSRPLGMGETQYF

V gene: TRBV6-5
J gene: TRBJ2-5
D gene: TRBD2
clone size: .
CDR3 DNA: TGTGCCAGCAGAGTCCAGCGGGGGGCGACGGGGACCCAGTACTTC
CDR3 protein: CASRVQRGATGTQYF

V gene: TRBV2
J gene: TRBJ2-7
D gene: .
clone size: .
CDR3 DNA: TGTGCCAGCGAGAGCCAGGGCTACGAGCAGTACTTC
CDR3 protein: CASESQGYEQYF

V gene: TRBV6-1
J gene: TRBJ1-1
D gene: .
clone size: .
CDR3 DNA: TGTGCCAGCAGTAGTCTTGGGGGGGGTCCCACTGAAGCTTTCTTT
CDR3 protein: CASSSLGGGPTEAFF

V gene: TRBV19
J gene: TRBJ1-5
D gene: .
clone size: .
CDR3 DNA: TGTGCCAGTAGCCAGGTGGGTCAGCCCCAGCATTTT
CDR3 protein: CASSQVGQPQHF

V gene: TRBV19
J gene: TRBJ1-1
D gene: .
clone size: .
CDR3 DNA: TGTGCCAGTAGTATAGGAGGCCTGAGGGACACTGAAGCTTTCTTT
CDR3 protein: CASSIGGLRDTEAFF

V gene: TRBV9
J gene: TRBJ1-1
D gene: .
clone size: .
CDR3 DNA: TGTGCCAGCAGCGTTACCGGACAGCTGAACACTGAAGCTTTCTTT
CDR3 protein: CASSVTGQLNTEAFF

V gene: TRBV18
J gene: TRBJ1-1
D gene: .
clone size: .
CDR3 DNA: TGTGCCAGCTCATCTGGAGCCAACACTGAAGCTTTCTTT
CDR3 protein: CASSSGANTEAFF

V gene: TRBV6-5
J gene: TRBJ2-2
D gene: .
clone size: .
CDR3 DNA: TGTGCCAGCAGCCCCCGCAGGTACACCGGGGAGCTGTTTTTT
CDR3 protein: CASSPRRYTGELFF

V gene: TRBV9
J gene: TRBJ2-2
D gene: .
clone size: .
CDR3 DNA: TGTGCCAGCAGCGTTGGCGGTCTTCCCACCGGGGAGCTGTTTTTT
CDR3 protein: CASSVGGLPTGELFF

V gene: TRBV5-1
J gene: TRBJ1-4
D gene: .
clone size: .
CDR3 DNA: TGCGCCAGCAGCCCCGAGGCGGGGGTTAATGAAAAACTGTTTTTT
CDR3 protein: CASSPEAGVNEKLFF

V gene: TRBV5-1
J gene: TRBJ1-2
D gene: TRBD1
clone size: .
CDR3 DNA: TGCGCCAGCAGCCCCGGACAGGGGAACTATGGCTACACCTTC
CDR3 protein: CASSPGQGNYGYTF

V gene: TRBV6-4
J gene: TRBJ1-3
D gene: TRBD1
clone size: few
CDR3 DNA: TGTGCCAGCAGGGACCGGGACAGTCTCTCTGGAAACACCATATATTTT
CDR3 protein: CASRDRDSLSGNTIYF

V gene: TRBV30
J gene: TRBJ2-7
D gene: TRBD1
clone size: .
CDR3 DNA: TGTGCCTGGAGGGGAGATACAGGGGGTGATAGCTACGAGCAGTACTTC
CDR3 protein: CAWRGDTGGDSYEQYF

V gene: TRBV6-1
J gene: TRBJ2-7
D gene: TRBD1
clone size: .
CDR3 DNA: TGTGCCAGCAGCCCCCGGGACAGCAACTCCTACGAGCAGTACTTC
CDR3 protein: CASSPRDSNSYEQYF

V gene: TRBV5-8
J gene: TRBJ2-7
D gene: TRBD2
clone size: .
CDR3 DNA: TGTGCCAGCAGCCCTACTAGCGGGAGTATCTCTTTCGTTTACGAGCAGTACTTC
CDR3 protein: CASSPTSGSISFVYEQYF

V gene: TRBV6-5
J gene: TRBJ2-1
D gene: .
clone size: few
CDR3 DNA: TGTGCCAGCGCTGGGCGTTACAATGAGCAGTTCTTC
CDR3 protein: CASAGRYNEQFF

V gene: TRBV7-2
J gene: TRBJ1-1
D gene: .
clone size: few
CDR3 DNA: TGTGCCAGCAGCTTTCGGAACACTGAAGCTTTCTTT
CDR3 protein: CASSFRNTEAFF

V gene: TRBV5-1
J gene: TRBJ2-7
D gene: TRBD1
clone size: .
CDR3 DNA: TGCGCCAGCAGCTTGGGAACGGGACAGCCCTACGAGCAGTACTTC
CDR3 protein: CASSLGTGQPYEQYF

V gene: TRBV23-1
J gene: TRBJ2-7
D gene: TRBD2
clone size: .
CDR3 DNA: TGCGCCAGCAGTCCCGCGGGGGTCCCTACCGAGCAGTACTTC
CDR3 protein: CASSPAGVPTEQYF

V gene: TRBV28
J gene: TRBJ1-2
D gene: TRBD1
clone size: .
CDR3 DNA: TGTGCCAGCAGTGCCGGGACAGGGGGTTTTTATGGCTACACCTTC
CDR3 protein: CASSAGTGGFYGYTF

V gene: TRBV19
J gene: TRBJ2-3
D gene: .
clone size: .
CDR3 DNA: TGTGCCAGTAGTCCGAGGGGGCGGGGACGTGCAGATACGCAGTATTTT
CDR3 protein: CASSPRGRGRADTQYF

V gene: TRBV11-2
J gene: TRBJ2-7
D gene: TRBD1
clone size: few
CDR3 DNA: TGTGCCAGCAGCCGCCAGGGACAGGGGAGGTACGAGCAGTACTTC
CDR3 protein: CASSRQGQGRYEQYF

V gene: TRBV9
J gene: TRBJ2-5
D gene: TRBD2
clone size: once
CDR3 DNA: TGTGCCAGCAGCGCAAGACTAGCGGTAGGGACCCAGTACTTC
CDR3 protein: CASSARLAVGTQYF

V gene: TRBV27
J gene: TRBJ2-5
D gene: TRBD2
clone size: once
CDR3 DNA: TGTGCCAGCAGTCAAAGCGGGAGGGCCGGGGAGACCCAGTACTTC
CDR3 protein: CASSQSGRAGETQYF

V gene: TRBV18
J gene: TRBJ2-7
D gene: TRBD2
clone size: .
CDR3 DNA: TGTGCCAGCTCACCGGGGGGGGGTGCCACATCCTACGAGCAGTACTTC
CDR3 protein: CASSPGGGATSYEQYF

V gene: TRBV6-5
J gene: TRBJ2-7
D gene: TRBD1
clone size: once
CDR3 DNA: TGTGCCAGCAGCCCGGACAGGCCCCCCTCCTACGAGCAGTACTTC
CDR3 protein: CASSPDRPPSYEQYF

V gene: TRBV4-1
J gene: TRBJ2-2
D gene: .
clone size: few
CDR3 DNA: TGCGCCAGCAGCCTCCCCAGGCAACAGACCGGGGAGCTGTTTTTT
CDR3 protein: CASSLPRQQTGELFF

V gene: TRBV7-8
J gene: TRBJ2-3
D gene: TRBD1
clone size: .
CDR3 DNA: TGTGCCAGCAGCCCAGGGAGAAGGACAGGGGCAGATACGCAGTATTTT
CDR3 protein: CASSPGRRTGADTQYF

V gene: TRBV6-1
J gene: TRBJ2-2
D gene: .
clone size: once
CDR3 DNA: TGTGCCAGCGGTCGGGGAGCCACCGGGGAGCTGTTTTTT
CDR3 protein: CASGRGATGELFF

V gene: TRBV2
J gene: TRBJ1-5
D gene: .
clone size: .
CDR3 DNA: TGTGCCAGCAGTGGACTCATAGGCAATCAGCCCCAGCATTTT
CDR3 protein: CASSGLIGNQPQHF

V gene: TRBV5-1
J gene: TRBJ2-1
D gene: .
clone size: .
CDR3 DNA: TGCGCCAGCAGCCGCGGGTCTAGCGCGTACAATGAGCAGTTCTTC
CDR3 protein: CASSRGSSAYNEQFF

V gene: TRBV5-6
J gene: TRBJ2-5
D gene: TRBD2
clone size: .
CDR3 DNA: TGTGCCAGCGGTAGCGGGAGGGCCGGGGAGACCCAGTACTTC
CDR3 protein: CASGSGRAGETQYF

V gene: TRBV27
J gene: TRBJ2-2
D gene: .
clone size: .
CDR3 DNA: TGTGCCAGCAGACCATACGGGACACCTAACACCGGGGAGCTGTTTTTT
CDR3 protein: CASRPYGTPNTGELFF

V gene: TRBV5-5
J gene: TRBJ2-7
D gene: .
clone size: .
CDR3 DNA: TGTGCCAGCAGGTCTAACTACGAGCAGTACTTC
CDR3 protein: CASRSNYEQYF

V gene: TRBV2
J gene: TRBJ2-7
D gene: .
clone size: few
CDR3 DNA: TGTGCCAGCAGTGAACAGGGCCTCTACGAGCAGTACTTC
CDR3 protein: CASSEQGLYEQYF

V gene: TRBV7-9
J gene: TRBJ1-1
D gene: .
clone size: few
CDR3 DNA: TGTGCCAGCAGCTTTTCAGTAAACACTGAAGCTTTCTTT
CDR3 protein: CASSFSVNTEAFF

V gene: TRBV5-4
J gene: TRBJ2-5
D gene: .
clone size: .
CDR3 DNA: TGTGCCAGCAGCTTGCACGGGGGACCCTCTATCCAAGAGACCCAGTACTTC
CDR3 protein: CASSLHGGPSIQETQYF

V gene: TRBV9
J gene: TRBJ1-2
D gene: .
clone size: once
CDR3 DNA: TGTGCCAGCAGCGTATGGCAGGCCGATGGCTACACCTTC
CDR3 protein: CASSVWQADGYTF

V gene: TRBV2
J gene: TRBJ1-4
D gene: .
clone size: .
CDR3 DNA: TGTGCCAGCAGTGAGTTTTTAGAAAAACTGTTTTTT
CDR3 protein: CASSEFLEKLFF

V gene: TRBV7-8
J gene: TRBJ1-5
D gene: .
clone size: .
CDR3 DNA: TGTGCCAGCAGCCCCCCCGGAGCGGGGAATCAGCCCCAGCATTTT
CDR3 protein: CASSPPGAGNQPQHF

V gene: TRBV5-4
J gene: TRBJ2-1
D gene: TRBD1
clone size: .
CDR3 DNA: TGTGCCAGCAGCTTGGGGCCTCCCGGACAGGGTAATGAGCAGTTCTTC
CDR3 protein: CASSLGPPGQGNEQFF

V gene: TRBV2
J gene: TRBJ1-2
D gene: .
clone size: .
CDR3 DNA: TGTGCCAGCGACACGTATGGCTACACCTTC
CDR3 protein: CASDTYGYTF

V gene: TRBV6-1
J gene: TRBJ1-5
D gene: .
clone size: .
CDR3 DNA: TGTGCCAGCAGTGAACACCGCGTGAAGCCCCAGCATTTT
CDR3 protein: CASSEHRVKPQHF

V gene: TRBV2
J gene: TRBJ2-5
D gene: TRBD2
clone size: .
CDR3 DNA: TGTGCCAGCATGGGGACTAGCGGTATACAAGAGACCCAGTACTTC
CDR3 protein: CASMGTSGIQETQYF